These T cell receptor beta chains were read from a single sample in a study of T cells in Graves' hyperthyroidism and ophthalmopathy. TCRdb reprocessed the multiplex PCR reads via MiXCR and lists one record per CDR3 protein. The data contain nearly 750,000 distinct CDR3 sequences, over 35% of them singletons. Sequencing used blood. The receptors come from a middle-aged woman with Graves' hyperthyroidism. The CDR3 runs from the conserved cysteine through the conserved F or W. D genes are given only for firm matches. Part of the rows lack a size; the others show once, few, many or a class for expanded clones.

D gene,J gene,clone size,V gene,CDR3 protein,CDR3 DNA
NA,TRBJ2-7,NA,TRBV28,CASSYPTRASEQYF,TGTGCCAGCAGTTATCCGACGAGAGCGAGCGAGCAGTACTTC
NA,TRBJ1-1,NA,TRBV11-3,CASSLWTWRYEGTEAFF,TGTGCCAGCAGCTTGTGGACCTGGCGGTACGAAGGCACTGAAGCTTTCTTT
NA,TRBJ2-5,NA,TRBV7-6,CASSRTVETQYF,TGTGCCAGCAGCCGGACAGTTGAGACCCAGTACTTC
TRBD1,TRBJ2-6,NA,TRBV28,CASKFTGGSGANVLTF,TGTGCCAGCAAATTTACAGGGGGCTCTGGGGCCAACGTCCTGACTTTC
TRBD2,TRBJ2-6,NA,TRBV10-3,CAISETTRTSGGVLTF,TGTGCCATCAGTGAGACAACCAGGACTAGCGGGGGCGTCCTGACTTTC
TRBD1,TRBJ1-5,few,TRBV4-1,CASSRDRGINQPQHF,TGCGCCAGCAGCCGCGACAGGGGGATCAATCAGCCCCAGCATTTT
NA,TRBJ2-7,many,TRBV7-2,CASSLFPHEQYF,TGTGCCAGCAGCTTATTTCCTCACGAGCAGTACTTC
NA,TRBJ2-7,NA,TRBV27,CASSRYRPDFAYEQYF,TGTGCCAGCAGTAGGTACAGGCCCGATTTCGCCTACGAGCAGTACTTC
NA,TRBJ1-2,once,TRBV6-5,CASSDITGYAF,TGTGCCAGCAGTGACATTACGGGCTACGCCTTC
TRBD1,TRBJ1-1,many,TRBV12-3/TRBV12-4,CASSPGQGPNTEAFF,TGTGCCAGCAGTCCGGGACAGGGGCCGAACACTGAAGCTTTCTTT
TRBD2,TRBJ2-1,once,TRBV10-1,CASSAAGAYEQFF,TGCGCCAGCAGTGCTGCGGGAGCCTATGAGCAGTTCTTC
NA,TRBJ2-2,few,TRBV7-2,CASSYFLPEEAGELFF,TGTGCCAGCAGTTACTTTTTACCGGAAGAGGCAGGGGAGCTGTTTTTT
TRBD2,TRBJ2-1,NA,TRBV29-1,CSVEDGLAGDNEQFF,TGCAGCGTTGAAGACGGCCTAGCGGGGGACAATGAGCAGTTCTTC
TRBD1,TRBJ2-5,NA,TRBV19,CASSLSGQGVWRKTQYF,TGTGCCAGCAGCCTTAGCGGACAGGGGGTTTGGAGAAAGACCCAGTACTTC
NA,TRBJ2-2,many,TRBV9,CASSAGSTGELFF,TGTGCCAGTTCTGCGGGGTCCACCGGGGAGCTGTTTTTT
NA,TRBJ1-2,many,TRBV6-5,CASSSLLTGNYGYTF,TGTGCCAGCAGCTCCCTCCTTACAGGGAACTATGGCTACACCTTC
NA,TRBJ2-5,few,TRBV24-1,CATSDSAPWGETQYF,TGTGCCACCAGTGATTCCGCCCCGTGGGGGGAGACCCAGTACTTC
NA,TRBJ2-3,NA,TRBV10-3,CAISDRSGTDTQYF,TGTGCCATCAGTGACAGATCCGGCACAGATACGCAGTATTTT
TRBD1,TRBJ1-6,NA,TRBV6-5,CASRLGQEYHSPLHF,TGTGCCAGCAGACTCGGACAGGAGTATCATTCGCCCCTCCACTTT
TRBD1,TRBJ2-6,NA,TRBV10-3,CASSSTGTARGTGANVLTF,TGTGCCAGCAGTTCCACCGGGACAGCTAGGGGTACTGGGGCCAACGTCCTGACTTTC
NA,TRBJ2-5,NA,TRBV9,CASSEAPSHPAETQYF,TGTGCCAGCAGCGAGGCCCCTAGCCATCCGGCGGAGACCCAGTACTTC
NA,TRBJ2-7,many,TRBV7-9,CASSSTFYEQYF,TGTGCCAGCAGCTCGACATTCTACGAGCAGTACTTC
NA,TRBJ1-5,many,TRBV9,CASSVGTQASEPQHF,TGTGCCAGCAGCGTAGGGACACAGGCCTCTGAGCCCCAGCATTTT
NA,TRBJ1-1,few,TRBV5-4,CASSLVGDSSTEAFF,TGTGCCAGCAGCTTGGTCGGGGATTCGAGCACTGAAGCTTTCTTT
TRBD1,TRBJ1-2,NA,TRBV19,CASIYGTGGDRLKGYTF,TGTGCCAGTATCTACGGGACAGGGGGCGACCGGCTGAAGGGCTACACCTTC
TRBD1,TRBJ1-1,many,TRBV29-1,CSHRGGTEAFF,TGCAGCCACAGGGGCGGCACTGAAGCTTTCTTT
NA,TRBJ1-5,NA,TRBV5-8,CASSAGQHSNQPQHF,TGTGCCAGCAGCGCGGGACAACACAGCAATCAGCCCCAGCATTTT
NA,TRBJ1-4,NA,TRBV5-1,CASRLRDGGEKLCF,TGCGCCAGCAGGCTCAGGGACGGCGGGGAAAAACTGTGTTTT
NA,TRBJ2-7,NA,TRBV28,CASSSTPPEQYF,TGTGCCAGCAGCTCCACCCCCCCCGAGCAGTACTTC
TRBD2,TRBJ2-2,NA,TRBV24-1,CATSDFSGRLFF,TGTGCCACCAGTGATTTCAGCGGGAGGCTGTTTTTT
NA,TRBJ2-5,many,TRBV5-8,CASSLDQGETQYF,TGTGCCAGCAGCTTGGATCAGGGAGAGACCCAGTACTTC
NA,TRBJ1-3,NA,TRBV11-2,CASSLPGPTGNTIYF,TGTGCCAGCAGCTTACCGGGACCCACTGGAAACACCATATATTTT
NA,TRBJ1-5,NA,TRBV7-9,CASSTQTETQHF,TGTGCCAGCAGCACACAGACAGAGACCCAGCATTTT
NA,TRBJ2-5,NA,TRBV7-3,CASSPLGLETQYF,TGTGCCAGCAGTCCCCTAGGACTAGAGACCCAGTACTTC
NA,TRBJ2-2,NA,TRBV24-1,CATSGGGPSGELFF,TGTGCCACCAGTGGAGGAGGGCCATCCGGGGAGCTGTTTTTT
NA,TRBJ1-4,many,TRBV29-1,CSVEEDEKLFF,TGCAGCGTTGAAGAGGACGAAAAACTGTTTTTT
NA,TRBJ1-4,NA,TRBV20-1,CSATRQNEKLFF,TGCAGTGCTACCCGACAGAATGAAAAACTGTTTTTT
NA,TRBJ1-6,NA,TRBV5-6,CASSLNGISDSPLHF,TGTGCCAGCAGCTTGAACGGGATTTCCGATTCACCCCTCCACTTT
TRBD2,TRBJ2-7,many,TRBV20-1,CSGARGGEQYF,TGCAGTGGAGCGCGGGGGGGTGAGCAGTACTTC
NA,TRBJ2-3,NA,TRBV24-1,CATMTATDTQYF,TGTGCCACCATGACCGCTACAGATACGCAGTATTTT
TRBD1,TRBJ1-4,few,TRBV2,CASSLRGKDEKLFF,TGTGCCAGTAGCCTCAGGGGGAAGGATGAAAAACTGTTTTTT
NA,TRBJ1-1,many,TRBV7-2,CASSLPGGRAEAFF,TGTGCCAGCAGCTTACCGGGGGGGCGGGCTGAAGCTTTCTTT
NA,TRBJ1-5,many,TRBV14,CASSQAGFQQPQHF,TGTGCCAGCAGCCAAGCTGGATTCCAGCAGCCCCAGCATTTT
NA,TRBJ2-5,NA,TRBV12-3/TRBV12-4,CASSDGTVHQETQYF,TGTGCCAGCAGCGACGGGACGGTACACCAAGAGACCCAGTACTTC
NA,TRBJ2-2,NA,TRBV10-2,CASSQARGELFF,TGCGCCAGCAGCCAAGCCCGGGGGGAGCTGTTTTTT
NA,TRBJ2-5,many,TRBV20-1,CSAALPGGQETQYF,TGCAGTGCTGCCCTCCCCGGGGGACAAGAGACCCAGTACTTC
NA,TRBJ2-2,NA,TRBV7-9,CASSLLQGTGELFF,TGTGCCAGCAGCTTATTACAGGGTACCGGGGAGCTGTTTTTT
NA,TRBJ1-3,NA,TRBV9,CASSRTGSHGNTIYF,TGTGCCAGCAGCCGAACAGGGTCTCATGGAAACACCATATATTTT
NA,TRBJ1-5,many,TRBV19,CASSIDPGKSNQPQHF,TGTGCCAGTAGTATAGATCCCGGTAAAAGCAATCAGCCCCAGCATTTT
NA,TRBJ2-7,many,TRBV7-2,CASSLADSPSSYEQYF,TGTGCCAGCAGCTTAGCGGACTCTCCGAGCTCCTACGAGCAGTACTTC
NA,TRBJ1-2,few,TRBV7-8,CASSSGTGLDGYTF,TGTGCCAGCAGCTCGGGAACAGGGTTGGATGGCTACACCTTC
TRBD1,TRBJ1-1,NA,TRBV7-2,CASSSGTGNEAFF,TGTGCCAGCAGCTCCGGGACAGGGAACGAAGCTTTCTTT
NA,TRBJ2-6,many,TRBV28,CASSRQISGANVLTF,TGTGCCAGCAGTCGTCAGATATCTGGGGCCAACGTCCTGACTTTC